In this sample, the clone carrying this TCR beta chain turned up once. The data were taken from a study of T-cell reconstitution after alpha-beta-depleted transplantation in children. The TCRbeta library was prepared with unique molecular identifiers. One entry per CDR3 protein, called by TCRdb with MiXCR from the PCR reads. The table includes hundreds of thousands of distinct CDR3 sequences, 10% to 15% detected once. The V segment lost 6 bases and the J segment 4 bases; nucleotides outside the gene matches: 13. This CDR3 comprises 16 residues. This sample comprised PBMCs, obtained before TCRalphabeta/CD19-depleted stem cell transplant. The sequence came from a girl aged 2-10 years with congenital amegakaryocytic thrombocytopenia, due to receive a stem cell transplant. The rearrangement uses TRBV12-3 or TRBV12-4 and TRBJ2-7, with 9 bases matching TRBD2. The CDR3 is CASSSNIAGASYEQYF. In DNA form, the CDR3 reads TGTGCCAGCAGCAGTAATATAGCGGGAGCGTCTTACGAGCAGTACTTC.